The 23 T cell receptor beta chains presented below share a single source sample, sequenced in a study of blood T cell repertoires in COVID-19. This table comes from immunoSEQ multiplex PCR, and its TCRdb copy is limited to in-frame clones, with some not included. Of 150,000 to 200,000 clones listed, roughly 80% were seen once; the top ten hold 2.5% to 3.5%. Sample: peripheral blood. These TCRs come from a man between 70 and 80 years old with acute or convalescent COVID-19.

CDR3 in DNA: TGTGCCAGTAGTATGTTGAGGGAGGTCCAACGTCAGCCCCAGCATTTT. Translation: CASSMLREVQRQPQHF. The chain links TRBV19 to TRBJ1-5, with unresolved D. Looked up from germline, CDR1 is LNHDA and CDR2 is SQIVND (reference sequence). The CDR3 totals 16 residues. V was shortened by 3 bases and J by 6 bases, with 18 bases between the two germline ends.

J is TRBJ2-2 and V is TRBV7-2, with 8 positions matching TRBD1. Unmatched junction bases numbered 5, after V lost 4 bases and J lost 1 base. The germline CDR1 and CDR2 sequences are SGHTA and FQGNSA. The CDR3 is 16 residues long. The CDR3 loop reads CASSSYTGGNTGELFF. The CDR3 DNA is TGTGCCAGCAGCTCATACACAGGGGGGAACACCGGGGAGCTGTTTTTT.

The chain couples TRBV10-3 to TRBJ1-1, with 7 bases aligning to TRBD1. The germline CDR1 and CDR2 sequences are ENHRY and SYGVKD. CDR3 size: 18 residues. The V and J ends lost 0 bases and 4 bases, in that order; junction bases with no gene match: 14. The CDR3 DNA is TGTGCCATCAGTGAGTCGACAGGGAGAGTGCCAGCGGCCACTGAAGCTTTCTTT. This encodes CAISESTGRVPAATEAFF.

The chain recombines TRBV5-6 with TRBJ1-2; D is unresolved. Germline CDR1 reads SGHDT; CDR2 reads YYEEEE. V lost 4 bases to trimming and J lost 7 bases, with 17 bases between them. The CDR3 has 14 amino acids. The chain's CDR3 is CASSPRGRLVGYTF. In DNA, the CDR3 is TGTGCCAGCAGCCCGAGAGGTCGGCTTGTTGGCTACACCTTC.

Only a few counts were recorded for this clone. The chain employs TRBV7-2 and TRBJ1-4; D ambiguous. The CDR3 spans 15 residues. Between the trimmed V and J ends, which lost 5 bases and 5 bases, there was a span of 15 bases. Germline assignment: CDR1 SGHTA and CDR2 FQGNSA. DNA of the CDR3: TGTGCCAGCAGCCCCTACGGAGGACTCAATGAAAAACTGTTTTTT. This gives the protein CASSPYGGLNEKLFF.

The chain is built from TRBV25-1 and TRBJ2-7; perhaps TRBD1 as D (6 bases). V was cut by 5 bases and J by 6 bases, with 14 bases left in between. The germline CDR1 and CDR2 sequences are MGHDK and SYGVNS. The CDR3 sequence is 13 residues long. Written as DNA, the CDR3 is TGTGCCAGCAGTAATACAGGGAAGGGCGAGCAGTACTTC. This encodes CASSNTGKGEQYF.

CDR3 in DNA: TGCGCCAGCAGTGAGCCGAGTACTCCTAGCACAGATACGCAGTATTTT. This sequence encodes CASSEPSTPSTDTQYF. The rearrangement uses TRBV10-1 and TRBJ2-3; unclear D gene. CDR3 size: 16 residues. From germline, CDR1 is WNHNN and CDR2 SYGVQD (reference sequence). With 2 bases removed from V and 0 bases from J, the gap between germline ends came to 12 bases.

The chain couples TRBV19 to TRBJ2-5; the D gene is possibly TRBD1 (5 bases). The V end lost 10 bases, the J end lost 2 bases, and 8 bases lay between the germline ends. Germline lookup yields CDR1 LNHDA and CDR2 SQIVND (reference sequence). This CDR3 comprises 11 residues. The CDR3 loop reads CATRQQETQYF. The CDR3, as DNA: TGTGCCACCCGACAGCAAGAGACCCAGTACTTC. Filled out from reference TRBV19 and TRBJ2-5, the complete variable domain reads DGGITQSPKYLFRKEGQNVTLSCEQNLNHDAMYWYRQDPGQGLRLIYYSQIVNDFQKGDIAEGYSVSREKKESFPLTVTSAQKNPTAFYLCATRQQETQYFGPGTRLLVL.

A few counts support this clone. The chain is built from TRBV28 and TRBJ1-5, with 7 bases matching TRBD1. The CDR3 sequence is 14 residues long. J lost 7 bases, V lost 5 bases, and 8 bases had no gene match. Germline CDR1 reads MDHEN; CDR2 reads SYDVKM. In nucleotides, the CDR3 is TGTGCCAGCAGTACGGACAGGCCCCAGCAGCCCCAGCATTTT. Residues: CASSTDRPQQPQHF.

This chain connects TRBV24-1 to TRBJ2-1, with 12 bases matching TRBD2. Germline V CDR1 and CDR2: KGHDR, SFDVKD. V lost 4 bases and J lost 3; bases outside the gene matches: 6. The CDR3 has 17 amino acids. The chain's CDR3 is CATSETSGRPRYNEQFF. DNA of the CDR3: TGTGCCACCAGTGAGACTAGCGGGAGACCTCGCTACAATGAGCAGTTCTTC.

The V call is TRBV11-2, the J call TRBJ1-3, with D maybe TRBD1 (5 bases). The V and J ends lost 4 bases and 1 base respectively, with 14 bases between them. This CDR3 spans 16 amino acids. Germline assignment: CDR1 SGHAT and CDR2 FQNNGV. The CDR3 protein is CASSSGGSRSGNTIYF. The CDR3, as DNA: TGTGCCAGCAGCTCCGGGGGGAGTCGGTCTGGAAACACCATATATTTT.

This clone was seen a handful of times. The chain links TRBV7-9 to TRBJ1-5, with TRBD1 matching 8 bases. The germline V gene encodes CDR1 SEHNR and CDR2 FQNEAQ (reference sequence). V trimming: 1 base; J trimming: 7 bases; junction bases outside the gene matches: 12. CDR3 length: 17 residues. The CDR3 DNA sequence: TGTGCCAGCAGCTTAGTAGCAGGGGGCGGGTTTAAACAGCCCCAGCATTTT. Encoded protein: CASSLVAGGGFKQPQHF.

This clone was observed a few times. V and J are TRBV5-1 and TRBJ2-7; TRBD1 matches at 9 bases. The CDR3 has 15 residues. Germline CDR1 SGHRS, CDR2 YFSETQ. Trimming cost V 1 base and J 4 bases; bases outside gene matches: 6. The CDR3 reads CASSLRDRAVYEQYF. For the CDR3, the DNA is TGCGCCAGCAGCTTGAGGGACAGGGCCGTTTACGAGCAGTACTTC.

This clone came up a few times. J is TRBJ2-1 and V is TRBV3-1 (or the pseudogene TRBV3-2), with 8 bases that match TRBD1. The CDR3 is 15 residues long. CDR1 and CDR2 (germline): LGHDT, YNNKEL (reference sequence). The V segment lost 4 bases and the J segment 7 bases; nucleotides outside the gene matches: 9. CDR3 residues: CASSPNLQGENEQFF. The CDR3 DNA follows: TGTGCCAGCAGCCCAAATCTACAGGGGGAGAATGAGCAGTTCTTC.

The V call is TRBV5-1, the J call TRBJ2-5, with 9 nucleotides matching TRBD2. Germline CDR1 SGHRS, CDR2 YFSETQ. The CDR3 is 17 residues long. J lost 0 bases, V lost 0 bases, and 6 bases had no gene match. The CDR3 is CASSLAVTSGNQETQYF. In DNA, the CDR3 is TGCGCCAGCAGCTTGGCCGTGACTAGCGGAAACCAAGAGACCCAGTACTTC.

The chain links TRBV27 to TRBJ2-7; 9 positions match TRBD1. V was pared by 8 bases and J by 5 bases, with 13 bases of the junction left unmatched. CDR1 is MNHEY and CDR2 is SMNVEV in the germline V gene (reference sequence). The CDR3 contains 15 residues. Here the CDR3 DNA reads TGTGCCAGCGGAAACCGGGACAGGGTAAGCAACGAGCAGTACTTC. Translating gives CASGNRDRVSNEQYF.

This chain joins TRBV7-2 and TRBJ2-7; 9 nucleotides match TRBD2. V lost 1 base to trimming and J lost 6 bases; unmatched junction nucleotides: 7. Germline CDR1 SGHTA, CDR2 FQGNSA. There are 15 residues in the CDR3. CDR3 amino acids: CASSLGGGTSSEQYF. As DNA, the CDR3 is TGTGCCAGCAGCTTAGGTGGGGGGACTAGCAGCGAGCAGTACTTC.

The rearrangement joins TRBV9 to TRBJ2-3; 10 bases are shared with TRBD2. Germline loops: CDR1 SGDLS, CDR2 YYNGEE. This CDR3 is built from 15 residues. V dropped 1 base and J dropped 3; count of bases not matched to a gene: 2. The CDR3 spells CASSVLAGVTDTQYF. The CDR3 coding sequence is TGTGCCAGCAGCGTACTAGCGGGAGTTACAGATACGCAGTATTTT.

The genes are TRBV27 and TRBJ2-1, with 9 positions matching TRBD2. From germline, CDR1 is MNHEY and CDR2 SMNVEV (reference sequence). The CDR3 has 14 residues. Trimming at V came to 6 bases and at J to 4 bases, leaving 4 bases not matched to a gene. The CDR3, as DNA: TGTGCCAGCAGCGCGGGAGGGAGATACAATGAGCAGTTCTTC. Its protein product is CASSAGGRYNEQFF.

The V and J genes are TRBV3-1 (or the pseudogene TRBV3-2) and TRBJ1-1, with TRBD1 as a possible D gene (6 bases). Germline V gene data show CDR1 as LGHDT and CDR2 as YNNKEL (reference sequence). This CDR3 is 16 amino acids long. The germline V and J ends were trimmed by 2 bases and 0 bases, with 13 bases remaining between them. CDR3 DNA: TGTGCCAGCAGCCAATCCCAGACAGGTTTGAACACTGAAGCTTTCTTT. It yields the protein CASSQSQTGLNTEAFF.

The chain links TRBV9 to TRBJ2-7; D is ambiguous. Per the germline V gene, CDR1 is SGDLS and CDR2 is YYNGEE. V gave up 4 bases and J gave up 2 bases, with 13 bases separating them. The CDR3 has 14 amino acids. The CDR3 DNA sequence: TGTGCCAGCAGCTACGAGACTGTTACCTACGAGCAGTACTTC. This codes for CASSYETVTYEQYF.

The chain carries TRBV5-1 and TRBJ2-3; 12 positions match TRBD2. CDR3 length: 16 residues. Germline values: CDR1 SGHRS, CDR2 YFSETQ. Losses at the gene ends were 0 bases for V and 1 base for J; bases not matched to a gene: 0. As DNA, the CDR3 is TGCGCCAGCAGCTTGGGACTAGCGGGGGGCACAGATACGCAGTATTTT. It translates to CASSLGLAGGTDTQYF.

The chain is built from TRBV5-4 and TRBJ1-4; tentatively, D is TRBD1 (6 bases). CDR3 length equals 14 residues. CDR1 and CDR2 from the germline V gene are SGHNT and YYREEE (reference sequence). V lost 4 bases to trimming and J lost 7 bases, with 14 bases between them. CDR3 DNA sequence: TGTGCCAGCAGCACCGGGACATTGAGTGAAAAACTGTTTTTT. It is translated as CASSTGTLSEKLFF.